The clone carrying this T cell receptor beta chain was found many times. What it binds is not known. TCR beta CDR3 region amplification was performed from RNA transcripts. HTBI primers drove first-round RT-PCR of the TCR CDR3. TCRdb fed the multiplex PCR reads into MiXCR, producing one record per CDR3 protein. The sample includes a few hundred thousand distinct CDR3 sequences, more than 15% seen only once; the top ten take roughly 15%. V dropped 3 bases and J dropped 5; count of bases not matched to a gene: 11. This CDR3 has 16 residues. Germline CDR1 reads MDHEN; CDR2 reads SYDVKM. The data derive from a study of T cells in Graves' hyperthyroidism and ophthalmopathy. General study results and limits: Blood also carried most thyroid clonotypes expanded above 0.001.

This rearrangement joins TRBV28 to TRBJ2-7, with 9 bases matching TRBD1. Sequenced input: blood. This receptor was identified in a woman under 30 with Graves' ophthalmopathy. The CDR3 DNA reads TGTGCCAGCAGTTTCAATCCGGGACAGGGATCCCACGAGCAGTACTTC. It codes for CASSFNPGQGSHEQYF. Looking up the rest from reference TRBV28 and TRBJ2-7 gives the full variable domain: DVKVTQSSRYLVKRTGEKVFLECVQDMDHENMFWYRQDPGLGLRLIYFSYDVKMKEKGDIPEGYSVSREKKERFSLILESASTNQTSMYLCASSFNPGQGSHEQYFGPGTRLTVT.